The TCR beta chain under discussion was sequenced for a study of beta chain features in type 1 diabetes. The entirety of the isolated RNA underwent reverse transcription, so expressed TCRB transcripts were sequenced. TCRdb keeps only in-frame clones here, not all; method: immunoSEQ multiplex PCR. The sample records 150,000 or so clones, roughly 10% being singletons. This CDR3 comprises 15 residues. The V gene's germline CDR1 is SGHTA and CDR2 FQGNSA. The J segment lost 2 bases and the V segment lost 5 bases, leaving 7 bases of the junction unmatched. Sequencing was carried out using central memory CD4+ T cells from blood. The chain has TRBV7-2 and TRBJ1-1, with 8 bases lining up with TRBD1. This receptor was taken from a man aged 18 to 30 in good health. This chain's CDR3 is CASSPDRGGNTEAFF. The DNA for the CDR3 is TGTGCCAGCAGCCCAGACAGGGGAGGAAACACTGAAGCTTTCTTT.